This T cell receptor beta chain emerged from a study of shared clonotypes between healthy human individuals. All donors qualified as healthy HIV-negative adults and had experienced no recent acute infections or vaccinations. Germline V CDR1 and CDR2: SGHAT, FQNNGV. The CDR3 is 15 residues long. V was pared by 5 bases and J by 4 bases, with 9 bases of the junction left unmatched. Assay: immunoSEQ multiplex PCR; the TCRdb copy retains only in-frame clones and omits some. The sample holds fewer than 1.6 million clones, just under 99% seen once. This clonotype originated in a man aged 30-40 years in good health. The sequencing input was naive CD4+ T cells sorted from blood. Specified subset: CD45RA+ positively selected. This sequence joins TRBV11-2 and TRBJ2-3, with TRBD2 matching 7 bases. In DNA, the CDR3 is TGTGCCAGCAGCGCCACGGGGGGTCGCGCAGATACGCAGTATTTT. Translated: CASSATGGRADTQYF.